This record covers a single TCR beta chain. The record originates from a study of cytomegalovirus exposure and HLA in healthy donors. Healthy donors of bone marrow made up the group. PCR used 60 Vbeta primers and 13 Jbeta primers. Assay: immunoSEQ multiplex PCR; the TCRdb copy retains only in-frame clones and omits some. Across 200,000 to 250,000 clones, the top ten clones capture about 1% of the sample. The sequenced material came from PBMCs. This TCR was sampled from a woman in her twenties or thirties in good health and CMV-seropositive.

CDR3 nucleotides: TGTGCCAGCAGCTTCGGGACTCAGGCTGAAAAACTGTTTTTT. Amino acid sequence: CASSFGTQAEKLFF. The chain has TRBV5-6 and TRBJ1-4; D may be TRBD1 (5 bases). Looked up from germline, CDR1 is SGHDT and CDR2 is YYEEEE. The CDR3 consists of 14 residues. The V and J ends lost 2 bases and 7 bases respectively, with 12 bases between them. Supplemented by reference TRBV5-6 and TRBJ1-4, the full variable domain reads DAGVTQSPTHLIKTRGQQVTLRCSPKSGHDTVSWYQQALGQGPQFIFQYYEEEERQRGNFPDRFSGHQFPNYSSELNVNALLLGDSALYLCASSFGTQAEKLFFGSGTQLSVL.